A single sample is the source of the 10 T cell receptor beta chains below, sequenced in a study of blood T cell repertoires in COVID-19. TCRdb keeps only in-frame clones here, not all; method: immunoSEQ multiplex PCR. The repertoire has about 380,000 clones, roughly 91% of them found once; the top ten carry 1.2%. The sequencing input was PBMCs or T cells enriched from blood (not recorded which). The receptors derive from a woman younger than 35 who had recovered from COVID-19.

The chain links TRBV15 to TRBJ2-7; a possible D gene is TRBD2 (5 bases). The CDR3 extends over 16 amino acids. The germline gives CDR1 LNHNV, CDR2 YYDKDF (reference sequence). The ends were cut back, 1 base at V and 5 bases at J, with 18 bases in the middle. The CDR3 DNA follows: TGTGCCACCAGCAGAGCAGTCGGGAAGGTTTCAGACGAGCAGTACTTC. Translating gives CATSRAVGKVSDEQYF.

V is TRBV29-1 and J is TRBJ1-2, with a possible D match to TRBD1 (5 bases). The V end lost 1 base, the J end lost 10 bases, and 19 bases lay between the germline ends. The CDR3 totals 14 residues. Germline V gives CDR1 SQVTM, CDR2 ANQGSEA. CDR3 loop: CSVEALAQGPFYTF. CDR3 DNA sequence: TGCAGCGTTGAAGCCTTGGCCCAGGGTCCGTTCTACACCTTC.

The chain combines TRBV5-5 with TRBJ2-7; D not resolved. Germline V gene data show CDR1 as SGHKS and CDR2 as YYEKEE (reference sequence). This CDR3 spans 15 amino acids. The V gene lost 0 bases and the J gene lost 3 bases, with 13 bases spanning the gap. CDR3 region: CASSLVPTENYEQYF. For the CDR3, the DNA is TGTGCCAGCAGCTTGGTCCCCACGGAGAACTACGAGCAGTACTTC. Filled out from reference TRBV5-5 and TRBJ2-7, the complete variable domain reads DAGVTQSPTHLIKTRGQQVTLRCSPISGHKSVSWYQQVLGQGPQFIFQYYEKEERGRGNFPDRFSARQFPNYSSELNVNALLLGDSALYLCASSLVPTENYEQYFGPGTRLTVT.

The table lists this clone with a few counts. The same CDR3 arises from other DNA sequences in this sample as well. The CDR3 nucleotides read TGTGCCAGCAGTGGGACAGGGGCGGCCGGGGAGCTGTTTTTT. This sequence encodes CASSGTGAAGELFF. The V gene is TRBV2, the J gene TRBJ2-2; 9 nucleotides line up with TRBD1. The trim removed 4 bases at V and 6 bases at J, leaving 3 bases unmatched. This CDR3 has 14 amino acids. The germline V gene has CDR1 SNHLY and CDR2 FYNNEI.

The chain is built from TRBV3-1 (or the pseudogene TRBV3-2) and TRBJ1-2; 7 nucleotides agree with TRBD1. V lost 4 bases, J lost 4 bases, and 9 bases stayed unmatched. The CDR3 is 15 amino acids. Per the germline V gene, CDR1 is LGHDT and CDR2 is YNNKEL (reference sequence). The CDR3: CASSPYRDSVYGYTF. For the CDR3, the DNA is TGTGCCAGCAGCCCATACCGGGACAGCGTCTATGGCTACACCTTC.

The chain has TRBV4-1 and TRBJ1-6, with 8 bases fitting TRBD1. CDR1 is MGHRA and CDR2 is YSYEKL in the germline V gene. The CDR3 has 15 amino acids. The ends lost 3 bases at V and 10 bases at J; junction bases unmatched: 8. Written as DNA, the CDR3 is TGCGCCAGCAGCCAGATAACAGGGGGTCGATCACCCCTCCACTTT. Translated: CASSQITGGRSPLHF.

The genes are TRBV9 and TRBJ2-7; TRBD2 is a possible D gene (6 bases). Germline values: CDR1 SGDLS, CDR2 YYNGEE. V was pared by 0 bases and J by 0 bases, with 7 bases between. This CDR3 spans 14 amino acids. The CDR3 spells CASSVGGISYEQYF. CDR3 DNA: TGTGCCAGCAGCGTAGGCGGGATCTCCTACGAGCAGTACTTC.

V is TRBV7-9 and J is TRBJ1-1, with 9 bases fitting TRBD1. The ends lost 5 bases at V and 4 bases at J; junction bases unmatched: 5. The CDR3 loop spans 14 amino acids. In germline, CDR1 is SEHNR, CDR2 FQNEAQ (reference sequence). The CDR3 protein is CASSPTGGGTEAFF. The CDR3 coding sequence is TGTGCCAGCAGCCCTACAGGGGGCGGCACTGAAGCTTTCTTT.

The chain employs TRBV28 and TRBJ2-7, with 7 bases matching TRBD1. V lost 5 bases and J lost 1; bases outside the gene matches: 8. The CDR3 spans 15 residues. Germline assignment: CDR1 MDHEN and CDR2 SYDVKM. CDR3 nucleotide sequence: TGTGCCAGCAGTCCTCCCGGACAGGCGTCCTACGAGCAGTACTTC. Amino acid sequence: CASSPPGQASYEQYF. Complete variable domain (other parts from reference TRBV28 and TRBJ2-7): DVKVTQSSRYLVKRTGEKVFLECVQDMDHENMFWYRQDPGLGLRLIYFSYDVKMKEKGDIPEGYSVSREKKERFSLILESASTNQTSMYLCASSPPGQASYEQYFGPGTRLTVT.

The rearrangement links TRBV30 to TRBJ2-7; D not certain. The V end lost 5 bases, the J end lost 0 bases, and 8 bases lay between the germline ends. This CDR3 has 12 amino acids. Germline CDR1 GTSNPN, CDR2 SVGIG (reference sequence). Here the CDR3 reads CAWGPSSYEQYF. DNA of the CDR3: TGTGCCTGGGGCCCCTCCTCCTACGAGCAGTACTTC.